Listed below are T cell receptor beta chains from one sample, sequenced in a study of T-cell memory formation after mild COVID-19. TCRdb recomputed calls from the 5' RACE reads with MiXCR, one row per CDR3 protein. The data show about half a million distinct CDR3 sequences, about 18% seen once. Input material: PBMCs or a T cell subset sorted from them (not recorded which). These TCRs come from an adult woman who had mild COVID-19 (a few samples of this study predate the infection). Cell type and time point are not known. CDR3s include the opening cysteine and the closing phenylalanine or tryptophan. The order of the fields is clone size, J gene, D gene, V gene, CDR3 protein, CDR3 DNA. D genes are given only for firm matches. Expanded clones get a size class; other rows say once, few or many, or leave the size out.

>.|TRBJ2-4|TRBD1|TRBV4-1
CASRDRGGKNIQYF
TGCGCCAGCAGGGACAGGGGTGGCAAAAACATTCAGTACTTC
>.|TRBJ2-3|.|TRBV4-1
CASSQRKGDSTDTQYF
TGCGCCAGCAGCCAGAGGAAGGGGGATAGCACAGATACGCAGTATTTT
>.|TRBJ2-1|TRBD2|TRBV20-1
CSARLAGVDWSRDEQFF
TGCAGTGCGAGACTAGCGGGAGTGGATTGGTCCCGCGATGAGCAGTTCTTC
>.|TRBJ2-3|TRBD1|TRBV11-2
CASSLRQGQNTQYF
TGTGCCAGCAGCTTAAGACAGGGCCAGAATACGCAGTATTTT
>.|TRBJ2-3|TRBD2|TRBV7-3
CASSPGRGRGQDTQYF
TGTGCCAGCAGCCCTGGGCGGGGGAGGGGTCAAGATACGCAGTATTTT
>.|TRBJ1-4|.|TRBV12-3/TRBV12-4
CASSLADGKLFF
TGTGCCAGCAGTTTGGCCGACGGAAAACTGTTTTTT
>once|TRBJ2-2|TRBD2|TRBV6-1
CAGSETSGGSNTGELFF
TGTGCCGGCAGTGAGACTAGCGGGGGGTCTAACACCGGGGAGCTGTTTTTT
>.|TRBJ1-4|.|TRBV7-9
CASSPTGGENEKLFF
TGTGCCAGCAGCCCAACGGGGGGAGAAAATGAAAAACTGTTTTTT
>few|TRBJ2-7|.|TRBV20-1
CSARVEGYEQYF
TGCAGTGCTAGAGTGGAAGGCTACGAGCAGTACTTC
>many|TRBJ2-1|.|TRBV29-1
CSVEPPGSRLYNEQFF
TGCAGCGTTGAACCCCCTGGTAGCAGGCTCTACAATGAGCAGTTCTTC
>.|TRBJ2-3|TRBD2|TRBV11-2
CASSEYTSGGTDTQYF
TGTGCCAGCAGCGAGTATACTAGCGGGGGCACAGATACGCAGTATTTT
>few|TRBJ1-6|.|TRBV20-1
CSARGLGVRDSPLHF
TGCAGTGCTAGAGGGCTCGGGGTGAGGGATTCACCCCTCCACTTT
>few|TRBJ2-1|TRBD2|TRBV7-3
CASSLRWREEPYNEQFF
TGTGCCAGCAGCTTAAGGTGGCGGGAGGAACCCTACAATGAGCAGTTCTTC
>.|TRBJ1-1|.|TRBV20-1
CSARDPQGGTEAFF
TGCAGTGCTAGAGATCCACAGGGAGGCACTGAAGCTTTCTTT
>few|TRBJ2-2|TRBD2|TRBV6-2/TRBV6-3
CASSYSSGSGTGELFF
TGTGCCAGCAGTTACTCTAGCGGGAGCGGAACCGGGGAGCTGTTTTTT
>few|TRBJ2-3|.|TRBV29-1
CSCKYDTQYF
TGCAGCTGCAAGTACGATACGCAGTATTTT
>.|TRBJ2-2|.|TRBV5-6
CASSLTVKWDTGELFF
TGTGCCAGCAGCTTGACTGTCAAGTGGGACACCGGGGAGCTGTTTTTT
>few|TRBJ2-7|.|TRBV30
CAWSVGGWYEQYF
TGTGCCTGGAGTGTCGGGGGTTGGTACGAGCAGTACTTC
>few|TRBJ1-5|.|TRBV6-1
CASRAYNQPQHF
TGTGCCAGCAGGGCCTACAATCAGCCCCAGCATTTT
>few|TRBJ2-7|TRBD2|TRBV2
CASSVSGGTYEQYF
TGTGCCAGCAGTGTTAGCGGGGGGACCTACGAGCAGTACTTC
>.|TRBJ1-3|TRBD1|TRBV5-1
CASSHSPQGDPGNTIYF
TGCGCCAGCAGCCACTCGCCTCAGGGGGATCCTGGAAACACCATATATTTT
>.|TRBJ1-4|.|TRBV12-3/TRBV12-4
CASSLLGRAPEKLFF
TGTGCCAGCAGTTTGTTGGGCAGGGCGCCCGAAAAACTGTTTTTT
>few|TRBJ2-1|.|TRBV12-3/TRBV12-4
CASSSQGRDEQFF
TGTGCCAGCAGTTCCCAGGGACGAGATGAGCAGTTCTTC
>.|TRBJ1-1|TRBD1|TRBV19
CASRTGAYEAFF
TGTGCCAGTAGAACAGGGGCCTATGAAGCTTTCTTT
>.|TRBJ2-7|.|TRBV4-1
CASSPTVGRGGEQYF
TGCGCCAGCAGCCCCACCGTGGGCAGGGGGGGCGAGCAGTACTTC
>.|TRBJ1-1|.|TRBV4-3
CASSQDYREAFF
TGCGCCAGCAGCCAAGATTATCGTGAAGCTTTCTTT
>.|TRBJ2-5|TRBD1|TRBV12-3/TRBV12-4
CASRTGGRETQYF
TGTGCCAGCAGGACAGGGGGCCGGGAGACCCAGTACTTC
>.|TRBJ1-3|TRBD1|TRBV12-3/TRBV12-4
CASSLSRGRGNTIYF
TGTGCCAGCAGTTTATCCAGGGGGCGTGGAAACACCATATATTTT
>few|TRBJ2-7|TRBD1|TRBV27
CASSFTGQGGYEQYF
TGTGCCAGCAGTTTCACGGGACAGGGAGGCTACGAGCAGTACTTC
>.|TRBJ2-3|TRBD2|TRBV14
CASSARTSGYYTDTQYF
TGTGCCAGCAGCGCCCGGACTAGCGGTTATTACACAGATACGCAGTATTTT
>few|TRBJ2-2|TRBD2|TRBV5-6
CASSFIPGGPSGELFF
TGTGCCAGCAGCTTCATACCGGGAGGGCCGAGCGGGGAGCTGTTTTTT
>.|TRBJ1-4|.|TRBV12-3/TRBV12-4
CASSGGIGEKLFF
TGTGCCAGCTCCGGAGGTATAGGTGAAAAACTGTTTTTT
>.|TRBJ2-1|.|TRBV20-1
CSAKNRLETYNEQFF
TGCAGTGCTAAAAACCGACTAGAGACCTACAATGAGCAGTTCTTC
>few|TRBJ2-3|TRBD1|TRBV24-1
CATSEGQGLTDTQYF
TGTGCCACCAGTGAGGGACAGGGTCTCACAGATACGCAGTATTTT
>few|TRBJ2-1|.|TRBV11-2
CASSVGTPSYNEQFF
TGTGCCAGCAGCGTCGGGACTCCTTCCTACAATGAGCAGTTCTTC
>.|TRBJ1-2|.|TRBV12-3/TRBV12-4
CASSPMGLIANYGYTF
TGTGCCAGCAGTCCGATGGGACTGATAGCTAACTATGGCTACACCTTC
>few|TRBJ1-6|TRBD1|TRBV20-1
CSAAPLGGRGSPLHF
TGCAGTGCTGCCCCTCTAGGGGGCCGAGGCTCACCCCTCCACTTT